This entry describes one T cell receptor beta chain. Sequencing used immunoSEQ v3. TCRdb keeps only in-frame clones here, not all; method: immunoSEQ multiplex PCR. Here the sample spans around 100,000 clones, less than 70% being singletons. Time point of the sample: pre-treatment sample, taken before nivolumab and TIL therapy. The tumor samples were excised metastases, mostly pleural nodules or supraclavicular lymph nodes. The data stem from a study of TIL therapy for anti-PD-1-resistant metastatic lung cancer. The sample was tumor tissue, taken at baseline. This clonotype was sampled from a person aged 25 to 85 with non-small cell lung cancer.

CDR3 nucleotide sequence: TGTGCCAGCGGCCCAGGGACAGGCTATGGCTACACCTTC. Translation gives CASGPGTGYGYTF. The chain has TRBV5-5 and TRBJ1-2, with 8 bases lining up with TRBD1. The CDR3 has 13 amino acids. Trimming at V came to 7 bases and at J to 4 bases, leaving 6 bases not matched to a gene. Germline V CDR1 and CDR2: SGHKS, YYEKEE (reference sequence).